This TCR beta chain emerged from a study of graft-versus-host responses after intestinal transplantation. In the case of this clone: Its target is unknown.

Assay: immunoSEQ multiplex PCR; the TCRdb copy retains only in-frame clones and omits some. The sample shows tens of thousands of clones, roughly 90% of them seen only once. Germline CDR1 reads SGHTA; CDR2 reads FQGNSA. The length of the CDR3 is 14 residues. J was trimmed by 3 bases and V by 7 bases; bases with no gene match: 3. This TCR was sampled from a human donor who received an intestinal transplant. The sequenced sample was unstimulated CD8+ T cells sorted from spleen or lymph node cells, obtained before intestinal transplant. The genes are TRBV7-2 and TRBJ2-7; 13 nucleotides agree with TRBD2. CDR3 sequence reads: CASTRLAGGYEQYF. CDR3 nucleotides: TGTGCCAGCACCAGACTAGCGGGAGGCTACGAGCAGTACTTC.